This record looks at one T cell receptor beta chain sequence and its context. In germline, CDR1 is MDHEN, CDR2 SYDVKM. V shed 4 bases and J shed 7 bases, with 19 bases lying between them. This CDR3 is built from 16 residues. The authors' processing: Quantification of nucleated cells was approximated via reference gene primer amplification. Libraries were prepared by immunoSEQ multiplex PCR; TCRdb keeps only in-frame clonotypes and omits some of them. V, J and clone size are taken as reported in that table, and D and trimming were inferred from the DNA itself. The profile shows around 170,000 clones, about 86% of them singletons. This entry belongs to a study of blood T cell repertoires in COVID-19. For the study at large: Sites across the United States, Italy and Spain contributed samples from acute and convalescent COVID-19. T cells, B-cell-depleted T cells, or PBMCs supplied cDNA or gDNA.

What was sequenced was peripheral blood. This sequence was found in a middle-aged man with active or convalescent COVID-19. V gene TRBV28 combines with J gene TRBJ1-4; D perhaps matches TRBD1 (5 bases). CDR3 protein: CASSSLRLGRGEKLFF. The CDR3, as DNA: TGTGCCAGCAGTTCCCTACGTTTGGGGCGAGGTGAAAAACTGTTTTTT.